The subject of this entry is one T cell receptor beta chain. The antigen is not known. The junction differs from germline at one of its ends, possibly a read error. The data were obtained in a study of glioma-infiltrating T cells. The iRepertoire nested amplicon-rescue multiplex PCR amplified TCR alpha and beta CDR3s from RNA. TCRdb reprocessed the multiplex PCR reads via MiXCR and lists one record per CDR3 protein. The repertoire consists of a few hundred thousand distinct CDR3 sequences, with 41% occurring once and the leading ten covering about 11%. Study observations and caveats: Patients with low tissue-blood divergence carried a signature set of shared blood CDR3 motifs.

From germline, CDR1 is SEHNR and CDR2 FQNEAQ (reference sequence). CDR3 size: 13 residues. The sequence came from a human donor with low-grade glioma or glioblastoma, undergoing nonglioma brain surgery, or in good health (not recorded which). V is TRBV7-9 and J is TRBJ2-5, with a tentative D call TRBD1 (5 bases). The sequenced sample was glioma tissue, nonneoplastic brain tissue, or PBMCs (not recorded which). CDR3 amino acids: CASSTRTLTSFSF. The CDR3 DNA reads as TGTGCCAGCAGCACCAGGACACTAACGAGCTTTAGCTTC.